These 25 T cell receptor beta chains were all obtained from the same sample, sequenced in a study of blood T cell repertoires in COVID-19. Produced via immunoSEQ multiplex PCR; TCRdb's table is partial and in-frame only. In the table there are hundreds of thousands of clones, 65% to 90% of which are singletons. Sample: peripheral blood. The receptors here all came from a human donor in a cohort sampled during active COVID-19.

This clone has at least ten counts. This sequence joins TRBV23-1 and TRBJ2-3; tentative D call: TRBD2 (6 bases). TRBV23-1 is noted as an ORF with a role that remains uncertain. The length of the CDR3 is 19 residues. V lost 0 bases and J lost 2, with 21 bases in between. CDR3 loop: CASSQSPPAASEPTDTQYF. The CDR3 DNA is TGCGCCAGCAGTCAATCCCCCCCCGCTGCTAGCGAACCCACAGATACGCAGTATTTT.

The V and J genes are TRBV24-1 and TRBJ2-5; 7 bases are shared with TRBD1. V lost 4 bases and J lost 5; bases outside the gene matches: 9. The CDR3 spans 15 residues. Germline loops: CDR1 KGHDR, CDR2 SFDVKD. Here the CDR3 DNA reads TGTGCCACCAGTGACAGCAGGGGGATTTGGGAGACCCAGTACTTC. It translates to CATSDSRGIWETQYF.

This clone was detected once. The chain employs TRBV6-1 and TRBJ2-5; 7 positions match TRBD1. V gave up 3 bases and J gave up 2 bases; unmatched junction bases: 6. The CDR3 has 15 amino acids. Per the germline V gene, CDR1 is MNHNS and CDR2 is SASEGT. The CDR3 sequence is CASSELGTAQETQYF. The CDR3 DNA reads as TGTGCCAGCAGTGAGCTAGGGACAGCACAAGAGACCCAGTACTTC.

CDR3 loop: CAWGRQGANQPQHF. Written as DNA, the CDR3 is TGTGCCTGGGGCCGGCAGGGGGCGAATCAGCCCCAGCATTTT. The chain joins TRBV30 to TRBJ1-5; 8 bases are a match to TRBD1. With 5 bases clipped from V and 4 bases from J, the junction kept 7 bases outside the gene matches. CDR1 is GTSNPN and CDR2 is SVGIG in the germline V gene (reference sequence). The CDR3 spans 14 residues.

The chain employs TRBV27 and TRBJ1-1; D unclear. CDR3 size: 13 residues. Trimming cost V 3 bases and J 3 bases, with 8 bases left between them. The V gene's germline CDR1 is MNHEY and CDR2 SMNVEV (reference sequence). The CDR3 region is CASSLGEYTEAFF. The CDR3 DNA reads TGTGCCAGCAGTTTGGGAGAGTACACTGAAGCTTTCTTT.

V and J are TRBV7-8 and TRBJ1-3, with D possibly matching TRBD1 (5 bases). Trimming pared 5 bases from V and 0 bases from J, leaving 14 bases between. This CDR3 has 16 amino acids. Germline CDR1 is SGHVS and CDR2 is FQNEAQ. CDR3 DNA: TGTGCCAGCAGCCATAACAGGCTCCTCTCTGGAAACACCATATATTTT. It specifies CASSHNRLLSGNTIYF.

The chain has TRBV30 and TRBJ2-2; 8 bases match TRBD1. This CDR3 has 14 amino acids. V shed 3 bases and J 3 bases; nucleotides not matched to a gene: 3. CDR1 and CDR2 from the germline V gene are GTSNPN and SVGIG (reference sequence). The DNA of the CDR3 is TGTGCCTGGAGATACAGGGGGTACACCGGGGAGCTGTTTTTT. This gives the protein CAWRYRGYTGELFF.

CDR3 DNA: TGTGCCACCAGCAGCAGGGAATCTGGAAACACCATATATTTT. Amino acid sequence: CATSSRESGNTIYF. The V gene is TRBV15, the J gene TRBJ1-3; perhaps TRBD1 as D (5 bases). CDR3 length: 14 residues. Germline assignment: CDR1 LNHNV and CDR2 YYDKDF (reference sequence). V gave up 3 bases and J gave up 1 base, with 7 bases separating them.

The CDR3 loop reads CASSHRVDTEAFF. The CDR3 bases are TGTGCCAGCAGTCACAGGGTGGACACTGAAGCTTTCTTT. V usage is TRBV6-5 and J usage is TRBJ1-1; D is perhaps TRBD1 (6 bases). Germline CDR1 reads MNHEY; CDR2 reads SVGAGI. Trimming pared 5 bases from V and 3 bases from J, leaving 10 bases between. CDR3 length: 13 residues.

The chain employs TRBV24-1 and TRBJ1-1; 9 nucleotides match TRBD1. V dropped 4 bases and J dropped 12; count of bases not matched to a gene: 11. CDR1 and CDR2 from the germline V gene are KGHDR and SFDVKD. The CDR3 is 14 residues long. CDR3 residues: CATSDSGTGRRTFF. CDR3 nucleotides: TGTGCCACCAGTGACTCCGGGACAGGGCGTCGAACTTTCTTT.

This CDR3 reads CASSYEAGWGDTQYF. The CDR3 DNA reads TGTGCCAGCAGTTACGAAGCGGGGTGGGGAGATACGCAGTATTTT. This chain joins TRBV6-5 and TRBJ2-3, with TRBD2 matching over 7 bases. Germline-derived CDR1 and CDR2 are MNHEY and SVGAGI. The CDR3 runs to 15 residues. J was trimmed by 5 bases and V by 2 bases; bases with no gene match: 7.

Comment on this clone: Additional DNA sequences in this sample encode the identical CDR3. The CDR3 here is CASSLGTGGYGYTF. CDR3 in DNA: TGCGCCAGCAGCTTAGGGACAGGGGGATATGGCTACACCTTC. The chain joins TRBV5-1 to TRBJ1-2; 11 bases line up with TRBD1. V dropped 2 bases and J dropped 5; count of bases not matched to a gene: 2. This CDR3 region has 14 residues. Germline loops: CDR1 SGHRS, CDR2 YFSETQ.

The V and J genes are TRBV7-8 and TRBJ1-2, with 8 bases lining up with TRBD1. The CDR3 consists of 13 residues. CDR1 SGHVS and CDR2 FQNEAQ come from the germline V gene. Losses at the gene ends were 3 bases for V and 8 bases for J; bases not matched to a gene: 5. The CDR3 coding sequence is TGTGCCAGCAGCTTGAGGACAGGGCAGGGCTACACCTTC. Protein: CASSLRTGQGYTF.

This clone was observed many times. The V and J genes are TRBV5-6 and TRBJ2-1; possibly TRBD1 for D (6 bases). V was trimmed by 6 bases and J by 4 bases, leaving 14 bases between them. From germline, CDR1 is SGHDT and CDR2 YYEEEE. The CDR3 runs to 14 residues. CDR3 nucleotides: TGTGCCAGCAACCCGGACAGACGATACAATGAGCAGTTCTTC. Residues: CASNPDRRYNEQFF.

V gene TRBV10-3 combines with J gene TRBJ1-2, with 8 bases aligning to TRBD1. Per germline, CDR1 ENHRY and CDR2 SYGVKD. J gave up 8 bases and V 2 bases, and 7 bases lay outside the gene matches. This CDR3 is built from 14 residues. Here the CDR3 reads CAISEGQGAGGYTF. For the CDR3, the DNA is TGTGCCATCAGTGAGGGCCAGGGGGCAGGAGGCTACACCTTC.

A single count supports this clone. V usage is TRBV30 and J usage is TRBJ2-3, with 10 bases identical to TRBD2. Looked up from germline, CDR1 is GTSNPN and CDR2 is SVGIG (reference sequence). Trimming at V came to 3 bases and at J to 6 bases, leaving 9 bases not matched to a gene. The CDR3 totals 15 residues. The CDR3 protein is CAWRRISGGTDTQYF. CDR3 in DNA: TGTGCCTGGAGACGGATTAGCGGGGGGACCGATACGCAGTATTTT.

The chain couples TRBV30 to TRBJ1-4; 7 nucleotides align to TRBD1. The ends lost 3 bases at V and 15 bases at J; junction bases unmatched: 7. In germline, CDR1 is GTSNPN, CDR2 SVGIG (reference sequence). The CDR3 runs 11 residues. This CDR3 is CAWRGFRGMFF. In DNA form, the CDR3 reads TGTGCCTGGAGGGGGTTCAGGGGGATGTTTTTT.

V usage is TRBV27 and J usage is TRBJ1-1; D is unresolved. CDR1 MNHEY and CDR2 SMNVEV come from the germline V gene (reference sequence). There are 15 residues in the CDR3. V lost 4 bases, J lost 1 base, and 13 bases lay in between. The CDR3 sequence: CASSSSRLTNTEAFF. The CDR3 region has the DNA TGTGCCAGCAGTTCCTCGAGACTGACGAACACTGAAGCTTTCTTT.

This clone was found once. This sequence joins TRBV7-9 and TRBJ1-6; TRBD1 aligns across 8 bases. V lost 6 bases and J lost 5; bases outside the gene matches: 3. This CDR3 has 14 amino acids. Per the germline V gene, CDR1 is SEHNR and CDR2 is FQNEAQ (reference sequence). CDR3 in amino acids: CASSTDRDNSPLHF. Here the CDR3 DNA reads TGTGCCAGCAGTACGGACAGGGATAATTCACCCCTCCACTTT.

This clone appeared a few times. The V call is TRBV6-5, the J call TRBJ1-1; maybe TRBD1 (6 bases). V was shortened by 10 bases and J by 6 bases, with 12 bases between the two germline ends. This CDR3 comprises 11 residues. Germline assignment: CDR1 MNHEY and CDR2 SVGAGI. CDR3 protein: CATQGRAEAFF. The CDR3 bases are TGTGCCACACAGGGTCGGGCTGAAGCTTTCTTT.

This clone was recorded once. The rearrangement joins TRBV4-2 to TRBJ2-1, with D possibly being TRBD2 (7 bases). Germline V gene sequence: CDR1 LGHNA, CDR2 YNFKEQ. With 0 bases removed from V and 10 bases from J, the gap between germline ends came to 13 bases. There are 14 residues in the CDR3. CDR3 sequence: CASSQDRGGREQFF. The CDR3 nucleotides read TGTGCCAGCAGCCAAGATAGGGGGGGGCGAGAGCAGTTCTTC.

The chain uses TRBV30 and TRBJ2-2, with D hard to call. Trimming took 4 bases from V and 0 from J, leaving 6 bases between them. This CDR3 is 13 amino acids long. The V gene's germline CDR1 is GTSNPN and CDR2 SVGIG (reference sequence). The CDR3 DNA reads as TGTGCCTGGAATCCATCGAACACCGGGGAGCTGTTTTTT. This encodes CAWNPSNTGELFF.

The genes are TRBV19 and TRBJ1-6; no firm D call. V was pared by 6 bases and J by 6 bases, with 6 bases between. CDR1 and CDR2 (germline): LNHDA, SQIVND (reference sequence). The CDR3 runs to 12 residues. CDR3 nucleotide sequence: TGTGCCAGTAGGAGCCCTAATTCACCCCTCCACTTT. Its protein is CASRSPNSPLHF.

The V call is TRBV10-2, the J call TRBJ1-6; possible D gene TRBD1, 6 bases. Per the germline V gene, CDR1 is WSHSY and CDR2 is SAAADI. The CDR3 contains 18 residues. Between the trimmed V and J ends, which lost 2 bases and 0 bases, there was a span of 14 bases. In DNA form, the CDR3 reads TGCGCCAGCAGTGAGACGGGACACTTTAGCTCCTATAATTCACCCCTCCACTTT. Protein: CASSETGHFSSYNSPLHF.

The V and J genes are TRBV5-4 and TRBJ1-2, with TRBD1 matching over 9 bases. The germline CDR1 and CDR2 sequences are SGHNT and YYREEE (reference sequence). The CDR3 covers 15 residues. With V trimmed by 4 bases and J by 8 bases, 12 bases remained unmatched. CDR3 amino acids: CASSPIQDRGGGYTF. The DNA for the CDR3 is TGTGCCAGCAGCCCAATTCAGGACAGGGGCGGGGGCTACACCTTC.